A single sample is the source of the 5 T cell receptor beta chains below, sequenced in a study of shared clonotypes between healthy human individuals. The repertoire was sequenced with immunoSEQ multiplex PCR; TCRdb's copy has only in-frame clones and lacks some. The repertoire holds about 1 million clones, with about 80% as singletons. Sequenced input: memory CD4+ T cells sorted from blood. Subset given: CD45RA-negative fraction. These receptors all come from a man aged 18 to 29 in good health.

The chain links TRBV18 to TRBJ1-5; no reliable D call. V was cut by 3 bases and J by 4 bases, with 10 bases left in between. Germline V gene lookup returns CDR1 KGHSH and CDR2 LQKENI. This CDR3 has 14 amino acids. CDR3 in DNA: TGTGCCAGCTCACCGGAACAGCAAAATCAGCCCCAGCATTTT. Protein product: CASSPEQQNQPQHF.

This chain joins TRBV2 and TRBJ1-2; 7 bases are shared with TRBD1. CDR3 size: 15 residues. CDR1 and CDR2 from the germline V gene are SNHLY and FYNNEI. Trimming removed 3 bases from V and 1 base from J; junction bases left unmatched: 5. CDR3 DNA: TGTGCCAGCAGTGATACGGGACAGCTTAACTATGGCTACACCTTC. Residues: CASSDTGQLNYGYTF. Full variable domain (missing parts from reference TRBV2 and TRBJ1-2): EPEVTQTPSHQVTQMGQEVILRCVPISNHLYFYWYRQILGQKVEFLVSFYNNEISEKSEIFDDQFSVERPDGSNFTLKIRSTKLEDSAMYFCASSDTGQLNYGYTFGSGTRLTVV.

This clone was observed once. CDR3 residues: CASRGLSGSYEQYF. CDR3 nucleotides: TGCGCCAGCAGAGGACTATCTGGATCCTACGAGCAGTACTTC. V and J are TRBV5-1 and TRBJ2-7; D may be TRBD2 (6 bases). Germline CDR1 reads SGHRS; CDR2 reads YFSETQ. Trimming took off 5 bases at V and 1 base at J, with 13 bases between the two ends. This CDR3 has 14 residues.

Concerning this clone itself: This same CDR3 is encoded by further DNA sequences in the sample. V gene TRBV7-9 combines with J gene TRBJ2-5; no clear D gene. Trimming removed 2 bases from V and 1 base from J, with 11 bases in between. Germline V gene sequence: CDR1 SEHNR, CDR2 FQNEAQ (reference sequence). CDR3 length equals 15 residues. The CDR3 region has the DNA TGTGCCAGCAGCTTAAGGCTGGTCAGCCAAGAGACCCAGTACTTC. Translating gives CASSLRLVSQETQYF.

J is TRBJ2-6 and V is TRBV4-2, with D possibly matching TRBD1 (5 bases). With 4 bases removed from V and 4 bases from J, the gap between germline ends came to 11 bases. The V gene's germline CDR1 is LGHNA and CDR2 YNFKEQ. CDR3 length: 15 amino acids. The CDR3 DNA sequence: TGTGCCAGCAGCCGGACCAGGGCCGGGGCCAACGTCCTGACTTTC. It encodes CASSRTRAGANVLTF.